The 12 T cell receptor beta chains given below trace back to one sample, sequenced in a study of blood T cells in healthy people across ages. For the second PCR, which ran for 7 to 11 cycles, a sample-barcoded 5' primer and a J-beta primer mix were used. Via MiXCR, TCRdb re-called the 5' RACE reads, giving one row per CDR3 protein. The repertoire has fewer than 950,000 distinct CDR3 sequences, 30% to 45% of them found once; the top ten carry 10% to 15%. The source material was blood. All receptors come from a man between 18 and 29 years old in good health.

The sample holds a few counts of this clonotype. The gene calls are TRBV21-1 and TRBJ2-1; the DNA was not used to check the table's D call, TRBD1. TRBV21-1 is classified as a pseudogene. This CDR3 is 19 amino acids long. The CDR3 here is CASRPKKKWTGAPYNEQFF. The CDR3 DNA is TGTGCCAGCAGGCCAAAAAAAAAGTGGACAGGGGCCCCCTACAATGAGCAGTTCTTC.

V usage is TRBV28 and J usage is TRBJ1-2; the D gene is possibly TRBD1 (5 bases). This CDR3 has 17 amino acids. V was shortened by 2 bases and J by 0 bases, with 16 bases between the two germline ends. Germline assignment: CDR1 MDHEN and CDR2 SYDVKM. Here the CDR3 reads CASSLLEGAATNYGYTF. Written as DNA, the CDR3 is TGTGCCAGCAGTTTACTGGAAGGGGCCGCTACTAACTATGGCTACACCTTC.

This chain's CDR3 is CASSPDDRGRSPLHF. The DNA of the CDR3 is TGTGCCAGCAGTCCAGACGACAGGGGGAGATCACCCCTCCACTTT. The rearrangement uses TRBV27 and TRBJ1-6; 9 nucleotides agree with TRBD1. CDR1 and CDR2 (germline): MNHEY, SMNVEV (reference sequence). The V gene end was trimmed by 5 bases and the J gene end by 10 bases; junction bases not matched to a gene: 9. The CDR3 runs to 15 residues.

This clonotype was detected a few times. This chain joins TRBV5-6 and TRBJ1-2; D is ambiguous. Trimming cost V 0 bases and J 3 bases, with 15 bases left between them. CDR3 length: 16 residues. CDR1 and CDR2 from the germline V gene are SGHDT and YYEEEE. CDR3 DNA: TGTGCCAGCAGCTTGGAGGAGATTGGGGTCGACTATGGCTACACCTTC. Translation: CASSLEEIGVDYGYTF.

This clonotype was detected a few times. The chain has TRBV6-5 and TRBJ2-7; D unclear. The V end was cut by 8 bases, the J end by 3 bases, with 14 bases between. CDR1 and CDR2 from the germline V gene are MNHEY and SVGAGI. This CDR3 region has 13 residues. The CDR3 sequence: CASRTSTYYEQYF. CDR3 coding DNA: TGTGCCAGCCGGACGTCAACCTACTACGAGCAGTACTTC.

The chain is built from TRBV25-1 and TRBJ2-7; the D gene is possibly TRBD2 (6 bases). CDR3 length equals 15 residues. Per germline, CDR1 MGHDK and CDR2 SYGVNS. Trimming took off 3 bases at V and 1 base at J, with 13 bases between the two ends. The CDR3 DNA reads TGTGCCAGCAGTGAGAGAGGTGGAGGGTCCTACGAGCAGTACTTC. Protein sequence: CASSERGGGSYEQYF.

The chain uses TRBV4-3 and TRBJ2-2; 10 nucleotides line up with TRBD2. V was pared by 1 base and J by 4 bases, with 6 bases of the junction left unmatched. CDR1 is LGHNA and CDR2 is YSLEER in the germline V gene. The CDR3 extends over 17 amino acids. CDR3 region: CASSQAPGLASTGELFF. In DNA form, the CDR3 reads TGCGCCAGCAGCCAAGCCCCGGGACTAGCGTCCACCGGGGAGCTGTTTTTT.

This clonotype occurred many times. V gene TRBV7-2 combines with J gene TRBJ2-5, with TRBD1 as a possible D gene (6 bases). CDR3 size: 15 residues. CDR1 and CDR2 from the germline V gene are SGHTA and FQGNSA. The ends were cut back, 1 base at V and 11 bases at J, with 20 bases in the middle. The CDR3 spells CASSLDEGVRGEQYF. CDR3 DNA: TGTGCCAGCAGCTTAGATGAGGGGGTACGAGGAGAGCAGTACTTC.

This clonotype has only a few counts. V usage is TRBV7-2 and J usage is TRBJ2-3; a possible D gene is TRBD1 (6 bases). The CDR3 extends over 15 amino acids. Germline V gene data show CDR1 as SGHTA and CDR2 as FQGNSA. Trimming left V 7 bases short and J 4 bases short, with 18 bases between. CDR3 in amino acids: CASTGPDTGPDTQYF. The CDR3 DNA reads TGTGCCAGCACGGGACCGGACACAGGGCCAGATACGCAGTATTTT.

This chain links TRBV27 with TRBJ1-1; TRBD1 is a possible D gene (5 bases). CDR1 is MNHEY and CDR2 is SMNVEV in the germline V gene (reference sequence). V was cut by 0 bases and J by 4 bases, with 9 bases left in between. The CDR3 loop spans 14 amino acids. CDR3 amino acids: CASSLSEGSTEAFF. For the CDR3, the DNA is TGTGCCAGCAGTTTATCGGAGGGGAGCACTGAAGCTTTCTTT.

This clonotype showed up many times. The chain carries TRBV5-1 and TRBJ2-5, with no clear D. The CDR3 is 13 amino acids. CDR1 is SGHRS and CDR2 is YFSETQ in the germline V gene. The germline V and J ends were trimmed by 0 bases and 4 bases, with 7 bases remaining between them. The DNA of the CDR3 is TGCGCCAGCAGCTTGGATGCAGCAGAGACCCAGTACTTC. Its translation is CASSLDAAETQYF.

This chain links TRBV10-3 with TRBJ2-7; 7 positions match TRBD2. CDR3 size: 14 residues. The trim removed 2 bases at V and 7 bases at J, leaving 8 bases unmatched. Germline-derived CDR1 and CDR2 are ENHRY and SYGVKD. For the CDR3, the DNA is TGTGCCATCAGTGAGAGTCTAGCGGAGAATGAGCAGTACTTC. It is translated as CAISESLAENEQYF.